A single sample gave rise to the 30 T cell receptor beta chains below, sequenced in a study of blood T cell repertoires in COVID-19. Assay: immunoSEQ multiplex PCR; the TCRdb copy retains only in-frame clones and omits some. Counted here are more than 300,000 clones, under 90% occurring once; the ten biggest clones make up roughly a tenth. Sequenced material: PBMCs or T cells enriched from blood (not recorded which). These receptors all stem from a woman aged 30 to 39 who had recovered from COVID-19.

The chain carries TRBV28 and TRBJ2-7; possibly TRBD2 for D (6 bases). Germline V lookup: CDR1 MDHEN, CDR2 SYDVKM. Deletions cut 3 bases from V and 3 bases from J, with 9 bases between. The CDR3 is 13 amino acids. The CDR3 DNA reads TGTGCCAGCAGTTTCTCCGGGGGCTACGAGCAGTACTTC. It is translated as CASSFSGGYEQYF.

This rearrangement joins TRBV2 to TRBJ1-5, with TRBD1 matching over 7 bases. V was pared by 0 bases and J by 6 bases, with 5 bases of the junction left unmatched. There are 15 residues in the CDR3. Germline V gene sequence: CDR1 SNHLY, CDR2 FYNNEI. The CDR3 spells CASSEALRGRQPQHF. CDR3 bases: TGTGCCAGCAGTGAAGCGCTAAGGGGGCGTCAGCCCCAGCATTTT.

The chain employs TRBV19 and TRBJ1-6; unclear D gene. Trimming took 0 bases from V and 9 from J, leaving 6 bases between them. CDR3 size: 13 residues. Germline V gives CDR1 LNHDA, CDR2 SQIVND (reference sequence). The CDR3 nucleotides are TGTGCCAGTAGTATAGATGGGAGTTCACCCCTCCACTTT. This encodes CASSIDGSSPLHF.

The chain joins TRBV7-2 to TRBJ2-7; a weak D match, TRBD2 (5 bases). The CDR3 extends over 14 amino acids. From germline, CDR1 is SGHTA and CDR2 FQGNSA. V was clipped by 5 bases and J by 2 bases, with 13 bases between them. The CDR3 loop is CASSLSGGPYEQYF. The CDR3 DNA sequence: TGTGCCAGCAGCCTATCCGGCGGGCCCTACGAGCAGTACTTC.

The rearrangement uses TRBV27 and TRBJ1-5; D unclear. CDR3 length: 12 amino acids. The germline V and J ends were trimmed by 3 bases and 3 bases, with 3 bases remaining between them. CDR1 is MNHEY, CDR2 SMNVEV, per germline (reference sequence). The CDR3 loop is CASSFLNQPQHF. CDR3 coding DNA: TGTGCCAGCAGTTTCCTCAATCAGCCCCAGCATTTT.

The rearrangement links TRBV5-1 to TRBJ1-5; 10 bases are shared with TRBD1. V trimming: 4 bases; J trimming: 6 bases; junction bases outside the gene matches: 4. Germline lookup yields CDR1 SGHRS and CDR2 YFSETQ. The CDR3 runs to 14 residues. The CDR3 DNA reads TGCGCCAGCAGCCTGGGACAGGGGATTCAGCCCCAGCATTTT. Its translation: CASSLGQGIQPQHF.

The V gene is TRBV7-9, the J gene TRBJ2-1, with 9 bases that match TRBD1. Germline CDR1 and CDR2: SEHNR and FQNEAQ (reference sequence). This CDR3 contains 14 residues. V shed 5 bases and J 7 bases; nucleotides not matched to a gene: 6. CDR3 amino acids: CASSGTGPSNEQFF. The DNA for the CDR3 is TGTGCCAGCAGCGGGACAGGGCCTTCTAATGAGCAGTTCTTC. Full variable domain (outside the CDR3, taken from reference TRBV7-9 and TRBJ2-1): DTGVSQNPRHKITKRGQNVTFRCDPISEHNRLYWYRQTLGQGPEFLTYFQNEAQLEKSRLLSDRFSAERPKGSFSTLEIQRTEQGDSAMYLCASSGTGPSNEQFFGPGTRLTVL.

The chain is built from TRBV28 and TRBJ2-5; 16 bases are shared with TRBD2. The CDR3 totals 17 residues. V shed 5 bases and J 4 bases; nucleotides not matched to a gene: 7. Germline V gene data show CDR1 as MDHEN and CDR2 as SYDVKM. The CDR3: CASSVPGLAGGPETQYF. CDR3 in DNA: TGTGCCAGCAGTGTCCCGGGACTAGCGGGAGGGCCAGAGACCCAGTACTTC.

The V call is TRBV6-5, the J call TRBJ1-2, with D unclear. The CDR3 spans 15 residues. Germline CDR1 and CDR2: MNHEY and SVGAGI. V shed 8 bases and J shed 6 bases, with 22 bases lying between them. CDR3: CASAIRSRNVDGYTF. The CDR3 coding sequence is TGTGCCAGCGCTATCAGGTCTCGGAATGTCGATGGCTACACCTTC.

This clone turned up a few times. The chain recombines TRBV15 with TRBJ1-5, with D possibly TRBD1 on 5 matching bases. V lost 0 bases and J lost 7, with 13 bases in between. Germline CDR1 reads LNHNV; CDR2 reads YYDKDF (reference sequence). The CDR3 is 15 residues long. The chain's CDR3 is CATSRDRREGQPQHF. In nucleotides, the CDR3 is TGTGCCACCAGCAGAGACCGACGGGAGGGGCAGCCCCAGCATTTT.

The V gene is TRBV5-8, the J gene TRBJ1-2; D gene ambiguous. Germline V gene lookup returns CDR1 SGHTS and CDR2 YDEGEE. Deletions cut 1 base from V and 4 bases from J, with 11 bases between. The CDR3 runs 14 residues. The CDR3 loop reads CASSLNGVSYGYTF. The CDR3 DNA follows: TGTGCCAGCAGCTTGAACGGTGTTTCCTATGGCTACACCTTC.

This rearrangement joins TRBV5-1 to TRBJ1-5; D possibly corresponds to TRBD1 (6 bases). Trimming cost V 2 bases and J 6 bases, with 12 bases left between them. Per germline, CDR1 SGHRS and CDR2 YFSETQ. The CDR3 spans 14 residues. Written as DNA, the CDR3 is TGCGCCAGCAGCTTAGGGACATCGGGTCAGCCCCAGCATTTT. As protein: CASSLGTSGQPQHF.

The chain couples TRBV4-1 to TRBJ2-7, with D possibly being TRBD2 (6 bases). The CDR3 length is 13 residues. The germline gives CDR1 MGHRA, CDR2 YSYEKL. With 6 bases removed from V and 6 bases from J, the gap between germline ends came to 15 bases. CDR3 region: CASSLAAGPEQYF. The DNA for the CDR3 is TGCGCCAGCAGTTTAGCGGCGGGGCCCGAGCAGTACTTC.

The CDR3 coding sequence is TGCGCCAGCAGCTTGGGGGGGCTTTATGAAAAACTGTTTTTT. Protein product: CASSLGGLYEKLFF. V usage is TRBV5-1 and J usage is TRBJ1-4; TRBD1 might be the D (6 bases). Germline assignment: CDR1 SGHRS and CDR2 YFSETQ. The germline V and J ends were trimmed by 0 bases and 6 bases, with 9 bases remaining between them. CDR3 length equals 14 residues.

This clone turned up a few times. The chain is built from TRBV9 and TRBJ2-2, with 9 bases aligning to TRBD2. Germline CDR1 is SGDLS and CDR2 is YYNGEE. The CDR3 is made up of 16 amino acids. Trimming took 0 bases from V and 2 from J; bases not matched to a gene: 2. The CDR3 nucleotides read TGTGCCAGCAGCGTAGGACTAGCGGTAAACACCGGGGAGCTGTTTTTT. This translates into CASSVGLAVNTGELFF.

The chain couples TRBV7-2 to TRBJ2-3; D is possibly TRBD2 (6 bases). Per germline, CDR1 SGHTA and CDR2 FQGNSA. The CDR3 consists of 15 residues. Trimming took off 4 bases at V and 0 bases at J, with 11 bases between the two ends. The CDR3 DNA sequence: TGTGCCAGCAGCTCCCTAGCGTATAGCACAGATACGCAGTATTTT. It specifies CASSSLAYSTDTQYF. Based on the CDR3 plus reference TRBV7-2 and TRBJ2-3, the full variable domain is GAGVSQSPSNKVTEKGKDVELRCDPISGHTALYWYRQSLGQGLEFLIYFQGNSAPDKSGLPSDRFSAERTGGSVSTLTIQRTQQEDSAVYLCASSSLAYSTDTQYFGPGTRLTVL.

This clone was picked up a small number of times. J is TRBJ1-2 and V is TRBV6-5, with 7 positions matching TRBD1. J was trimmed by 2 bases and V by 4 bases; bases with no gene match: 7. This CDR3 has 15 residues. In germline, CDR1 is MNHEY, CDR2 SVGAGI. The CDR3 reads CASSFYQQGNYGYTF. Here the CDR3 DNA reads TGTGCCAGCAGTTTTTACCAACAGGGGAACTATGGCTACACCTTC.

CDR3 sequence (DNA): TGTGCCAGCAGCCAAGGAGAGGGCACTGAAGCTTTCTTT. Translated, it gives CASSQGEGTEAFF. The rearrangement links TRBV4-2 to TRBJ1-1; D remains ambiguous. The CDR3 runs 13 residues. V gave up 1 base and J gave up 4 bases, with 7 bases separating them. CDR1 is LGHNA and CDR2 is YNFKEQ in the germline V gene.

The chain joins TRBV7-8 to TRBJ2-3, with D perhaps TRBD2 (6 bases). Germline values: CDR1 SGHVS, CDR2 FQNEAQ. The CDR3 has 14 amino acids. Trimming left V 4 bases short and J 8 bases short, with 16 bases between. The CDR3 region is CASSSRPGVITQYF. CDR3 sequence (DNA): TGTGCCAGCAGCTCTCGCCCGGGAGTCATTACGCAGTATTTT.

The chain couples TRBV19 to TRBJ2-3; D is undetermined. Germline CDR1 is LNHDA and CDR2 is SQIVND (reference sequence). There are 15 residues in the CDR3. Trimming left V 2 bases short and J 6 bases short, with 15 bases between. CDR3 in amino acids: CASSISQVLMDTQYF. Written as DNA, the CDR3 is TGTGCCAGTAGTATATCCCAGGTTCTCATGGATACGCAGTATTTT.

This rearrangement joins TRBV6-5 to TRBJ2-6; unclear D gene. Germline CDR1 reads MNHEY; CDR2 reads SVGAGI. The ends were cut back, 6 bases at V and 1 base at J, with 10 bases in the middle. The CDR3 sequence is 15 residues long. CDR3 nucleotides: TGTGCCAGCAGACCCACACCATCTGGGGCCAACGTCCTGACTTTC. Protein: CASRPTPSGANVLTF.

This chain joins TRBV2 and TRBJ2-3, with D maybe TRBD2 (6 bases). The V end lost 5 bases, the J end lost 0 bases, and 18 bases lay between the germline ends. Germline CDR1 reads SNHLY; CDR2 reads FYNNEI. This CDR3 is built from 17 residues. The CDR3 loop reads CASSPRRGSGSTDTQYF. In DNA, the CDR3 is TGTGCCAGCAGTCCTCGACGCGGTAGCGGTAGCACAGATACGCAGTATTTT.

The chain couples TRBV29-1 to TRBJ1-2; 9 nucleotides align to TRBD1. The V and J ends lost 4 bases and 7 bases, in that order; junction bases with no gene match: 4. The CDR3 covers 12 residues. The germline V gene has CDR1 SQVTM and CDR2 ANQGSEA. The CDR3 DNA reads as TGCAGCGTTGCGGGACAGGGTACTGGCTACACCTTC. Protein: CSVAGQGTGYTF.

Only one count was recorded for this clone. V usage is TRBV2 and J usage is TRBJ1-1, with TRBD1 matching over 9 bases. This CDR3 contains 15 residues. J lost 1 base, V lost 7 bases, and 7 bases had no gene match. Germline lookup yields CDR1 SNHLY and CDR2 FYNNEI. The CDR3 coding sequence is TGTGCCAGCATCCGGACAGGGGTATGGAACACTGAAGCTTTCTTT. Translation: CASIRTGVWNTEAFF.

The chain is built from TRBV7-9 and TRBJ1-1; 7 nucleotides align to TRBD1. V shed 5 bases and J 0 bases; nucleotides not matched to a gene: 3. CDR1 is SEHNR, CDR2 FQNEAQ, per germline (reference sequence). This CDR3 spans 14 amino acids. The CDR3 coding sequence is TGTGCCAGCAGCCCGGACAGGATGAACACTGAAGCTTTCTTT. This sequence encodes CASSPDRMNTEAFF.

V is TRBV14 and J is TRBJ2-1; 11 nucleotides agree with TRBD2. This CDR3 has 17 amino acids. Germline CDR1 SGHDN, CDR2 FVKESK. The V gene end was trimmed by 0 bases and the J gene end by 4 bases; junction bases not matched to a gene: 5. CDR3 nucleotides: TGTGCCAGCAGCCAAGAAAGACTAGCGGGGTATTACAATGAGCAGTTCTTC. Residues: CASSQERLAGYYNEQFF.

The chain links TRBV7-2 to TRBJ1-1; D remains ambiguous. The germline CDR1 and CDR2 sequences are SGHTA and FQGNSA. V lost 5 bases to trimming and J lost 1 base, with 8 bases between them. The CDR3 length is 13 residues. Here the CDR3 reads CASSPRRNTEAFF. The CDR3 nucleotides are TGTGCCAGCAGCCCTCGGAGGAACACTGAAGCTTTCTTT.

This chain connects TRBV5-8 to TRBJ2-1, with D hard to call. With 5 bases removed from V and 10 bases from J, the gap between germline ends came to 10 bases. Germline lookup yields CDR1 SGHTS and CDR2 YDEGEE. The CDR3 spans 11 residues. CDR3 amino acids: CASRIVREQFF. CDR3 sequence (DNA): TGTGCCAGCAGAATAGTGAGGGAGCAGTTCTTC.

CDR3 in DNA: TGTGCCAGCAGTTTCGGGACAGGGAACCAGCATTTT. It encodes CASSFGTGNQHF. V usage is TRBV28 and J usage is TRBJ1-5; 9 bases match TRBD1. CDR1 is MDHEN and CDR2 is SYDVKM in the germline V gene. V was pared by 3 bases and J by 12 bases, with 3 bases of the junction left unmatched. CDR3 length: 12 amino acids.

The V gene is TRBV6-5, the J gene TRBJ2-7, with D possibly matching TRBD2 (6 bases). The CDR3 is made up of 13 amino acids. The V gene's germline CDR1 is MNHEY and CDR2 SVGAGI. V was shortened by 2 bases and J by 7 bases, with 12 bases between the two germline ends. As DNA, the CDR3 is TGTGCCAGCAGTTACAGGACGCGGGGTGAGCAGTACTTC. Protein product: CASSYRTRGEQYF.